This entry is about one T cell receptor (beta chain). Its specificity is unknown. The data are from a study of human T cells and chemical hapten exposure. Notes on the study in general: Compared to controls, expanded TCRs made significantly more large clusters of similar CDR3s. No change in TCRs above 1 in 1000 frequency was produced by DPC sensitization.

TCRdb reprocessed the RACE reads via MiXCR and lists one record per CDR3 protein. The top ten clones hold about 9.3% of a sample with more than 95,000 distinct CDR3 sequences, about 28% of them seen once. The CDR3 spans 14 residues. Trimming stripped 6 bases from V and 4 bases from J, with 16 bases between. CDR1 and CDR2 (germline): MNHNS, SASEGT. Time point indicated: patch test 3, about 24 weeks after DPC sensitization. Treatment of the sample: therapeutic diphenylcyclopropenone sensitization with weekly scalp DPC. Extraction yielded total RNA from whole blood (unfractionated). The chain carries TRBV6-1 and TRBJ2-7; a possible D gene is TRBD1 (6 bases). The material sequenced was whole blood, taken in connection with sensitization to the hapten diphenylcyclopropenone (DPC). This clonotype was sampled from a man aged 35 to 55 with alopecia areata. Some clones in this sample may be carry-over from other donors' samples. Here the CDR3 DNA reads TGTGCCAGCAGAGCGTACCTGGACAGTTACGAGCAGTACTTC. Encoded protein: CASRAYLDSYEQYF.